The 18 T cell receptor beta chains listed next were all sequenced from one sample in a study of OX40 agonist ivuxolimab in advanced cancers. Profiling relied on immunoSEQ multiplex PCR, and the TCRdb table lists in-frame clones only, not all of them. Of over 50,000 clones in the sample, 82% were seen once. The source was CD4+ or CD8+ T cells sorted from blood, collected in a trial of the OX40 agonist ivuxolimab. The receptors were gathered from an adult with an advanced solid tumor such as melanoma, head and neck, liver or kidney cancer.

For the CDR3, the DNA is TGTGCCAGCAGCTTAGCCCCAGGTTTATTCGGCGCCCTCCACTTT. Protein sequence: CASSLAPGLFGALHF. The V call is TRBV4-2, the J call TRBJ1-6, with D uncertain. The CDR3 contains 15 residues. CDR1 LGHNA and CDR2 YNFKEQ come from the germline V gene. Trimming cost V 5 bases and J 14 bases, with 22 bases left between them.

The J gene is TRBJ2-7, the V gene TRBV19; D remains ambiguous. Trimming shortened V by 2 bases and J by 4 bases, and 12 bases separated the two germline ends. In germline, CDR1 is LNHDA, CDR2 SQIVND (reference sequence). The CDR3 contains 14 residues. CDR3 sequence (DNA): TGTGCCAGTAGTATACCAGGACCCCTTTACGAGCAGTACTTC. Its protein is CASSIPGPLYEQYF.

The chain employs TRBV7-9 and TRBJ2-1; 11 positions agree with TRBD2. J lost 6 bases, V lost 5 bases, and 15 bases had no gene match. The CDR3 length is 18 residues. The germline CDR1 and CDR2 sequences are SEHNR and FQNEAQ (reference sequence). CDR3: CASSPLGVTSGGSNEQFF. Written as DNA, the CDR3 is TGTGCCAGCAGCCCCCTGGGGGTTACTAGCGGGGGTAGCAATGAGCAGTTCTTC.

The chain links TRBV27 to TRBJ2-1; D uncertain. Trimming removed 7 bases from V and 3 bases from J, with 16 bases in between. Germline CDR1 is MNHEY and CDR2 is SMNVEV (reference sequence). The CDR3 extends over 15 amino acids. The CDR3 nucleotides read TGTGCCAGCACCCAGACTCCCGTGATCTACAATGAGCAGTTCTTC. Its protein is CASTQTPVIYNEQFF.

The chain combines TRBV7-3 with TRBJ2-1; TRBD2 is a possible D gene (5 bases). The CDR3 runs to 14 residues. The germline V gene encodes CDR1 SGHTA and CDR2 FQGTGA. Trimming left V 5 bases short and J 5 bases short, with 13 bases between. CDR3 nucleotide sequence: TGTGCCAGCAGCCCCCAACCGGGGAACAATGAGCAGTTCTTC. It encodes CASSPQPGNNEQFF. Full variable domain (outside the CDR3, taken from reference TRBV7-3 and TRBJ2-1): GAGVSQTPSNKVTEKGKYVELRCDPISGHTALYWYRQSLGQGPEFLIYFQGTGAADDSGLPNDRFFAVRPEGSVSTLKIQRTERGDSAVYLCASSPQPGNNEQFFGPGTRLTVL.

There are a few counts of this clone. The chain joins TRBV7-9 to TRBJ1-6; D gene ambiguous. The CDR3 extends over 14 amino acids. Germline CDR1 is SEHNR and CDR2 is FQNEAQ (reference sequence). With 1 base removed from V and 11 bases from J, the gap between germline ends came to 12 bases. The CDR3 bases are TGTGCCAGCAGCTTAGGAGAGGCGGGTCCACCCCTCCACTTT. It codes for CASSLGEAGPPLHF.

The chain uses TRBV7-2 and TRBJ2-7; 7 bases match TRBD1. The CDR3 runs to 14 residues. CDR1 is SGHTA, CDR2 FQGNSA, per germline. J was trimmed by 7 bases and V by 5 bases; bases with no gene match: 11. This CDR3 is CASSKRGGSGEQYF. DNA for the CDR3: TGTGCCAGCAGCAAACGAGGGGGCTCGGGGGAGCAGTACTTC.

The rearrangement joins TRBV7-3 to TRBJ2-2; perhaps TRBD1 as D (6 bases). Germline V lookup: CDR1 SGHTA, CDR2 FQGTGA. Trimming pared 8 bases from V and 3 bases from J, leaving 16 bases between. This CDR3 is built from 15 residues. CDR3 loop: CASALQGLDTGELFF. The CDR3 nucleotides read TGTGCCAGCGCGTTACAGGGATTGGACACCGGGGAGCTGTTTTTT.

The rearrangement links TRBV27 to TRBJ2-7; TRBD1 aligns across 7 bases. V was clipped by 0 bases and J by 4 bases; unmatched bases: 3. The germline CDR1 and CDR2 sequences are MNHEY and SMNVEV (reference sequence). The CDR3 totals 14 residues. The CDR3 nucleotides are TGTGCCAGCAGTTTATCTCTGACAGGGTACGAGCAGTACTTC. Its translation is CASSLSLTGYEQYF.

V usage is TRBV7-3 and J usage is TRBJ1-4; D is perhaps TRBD1 (6 bases). With 4 bases removed from V and 7 bases from J, the gap between germline ends came to 10 bases. The length of the CDR3 is 13 residues. Per the germline V gene, CDR1 is SGHTA and CDR2 is FQGTGA. The CDR3, as DNA: TGTGCCAGCAGCTCAGGGGTGGGTGAAAAACTGTTTTTT. It yields the protein CASSSGVGEKLFF.

This rearrangement joins TRBV5-5 to TRBJ2-5; D unresolved. The J call may be wrong; the DNA end is better matched by TRBJ2-7. Germline assignment: CDR1 SGHKS and CDR2 YYEKEE (reference sequence). This CDR3 is 13 amino acids long. The CDR3 nucleotides read TGTGCCAGCAGCTCCCCAAACTCCTACGAGCAGTACTTC. Amino acids: CASSSPNSYEQYF.

This chain links TRBV18 with TRBJ2-7; TRBD2 is a possible D gene (5 bases). The germline V and J ends were trimmed by 6 bases and 4 bases, with 19 bases remaining between them. The CDR3 runs to 15 residues. Germline-derived CDR1 and CDR2 are KGHSH and LQKENI. CDR3 loop: CASSLAALVGYEQYF. In DNA, the CDR3 is TGTGCCAGCTCCCTAGCCGCTTTGGTCGGTTACGAGCAGTACTTC.

A word on this clone: One junction end disagrees with the germline gene, perhaps due to a read error. This chain joins TRBV7-7 and TRBJ2-5, with a tentative D call TRBD2 (6 bases). Germline values: CDR1 SSHAT, CDR2 FNYEAQ (reference sequence). This CDR3 comprises 16 residues. The CDR3 spells CASSLGGAGLRETQYF. CDR3 sequence (DNA): TGTGCTAGCAGCTTAGGCGGGGCAGGGTTAAGGGAGACCCAGTACTTC.

This clone has only one observation. The conserved final phenylalanine or tryptophan is absent from the CDR3, which likely points to a read error. Because the CDR3's place on the DNA is in doubt, the DNA is left out and the CDR3 is given as listed by TCRdb. The V and J genes are TRBV7-2 and TRBJ2-3; the table assigns TRBD2, which was not confirmed against the DNA. The CDR3 is 12 amino acids in total, end residues counted. CDR1 and CDR2 (germline): SGHTA, FQGNSA. The CDR3 here is CASSLGPGVGVY.

This chain uses TRBV5-1 with TRBJ2-5; no clear D gene. V lost 1 base and J 2 bases, leaving 15 bases between the germline ends. Germline V gives CDR1 SGHRS, CDR2 YFSETQ. The CDR3 contains 16 residues. The chain's CDR3 is CASSLSMNSAQETQYF. The DNA for the CDR3 is TGCGCCAGCAGCTTGAGTATGAATTCGGCACAAGAGACCCAGTACTTC. Full variable domain (rest looked up from reference TRBV5-1 and TRBJ2-5): KAGVTQTPRYLIKTRGQQVTLSCSPISGHRSVSWYQQTPGQGLQFLFEYFSETQRNKGNFPGRFSGRQFSNSRSEMNVSTLELGDSALYLCASSLSMNSAQETQYFGPGTRLLVL.

This clone was seen only a few times. The chain links TRBV19 to TRBJ1-1; 7 bases line up with TRBD1. The germline gives CDR1 LNHDA, CDR2 SQIVND (reference sequence). This CDR3 has 14 amino acids. The ends lost 4 bases at V and 1 base at J; junction bases unmatched: 3. The CDR3 protein is CASSRDSWNTEAFF. The CDR3 coding sequence is TGTGCCAGTAGTAGGGACAGCTGGAACACTGAAGCTTTCTTT.

This clone came up once. The chain has TRBV30 and TRBJ1-3; tentatively, D is TRBD1 (5 bases). Per the germline V gene, CDR1 is GTSNPN and CDR2 is SVGIG (reference sequence). Trimming stripped 3 bases from V and 0 bases from J, with 12 bases between. The CDR3 is 15 amino acids. The CDR3 loop reads CAWSVDTDSGNTIYF. The DNA for the CDR3 is TGTGCCTGGAGCGTGGACACCGACTCTGGAAACACCATATATTTT.

This clone has just a few counts. This chain uses TRBV11-3 with TRBJ2-2; D gene unclear. The length of the CDR3 is 14 residues. Trimming stripped 0 bases from V and 9 bases from J, with 11 bases between. Germline-derived CDR1 and CDR2 are SGHNT and YENEEA. The CDR3 coding sequence is TGTGCCAGCAGCTTAGACGCCACATCCAGGGAGCTGTTTTTT. It translates to CASSLDATSRELFF.